This is a list of T cell receptor beta chains from one sample in a study of blood T cell repertoires in COVID-19. Some clones are missing from TCRdb's copy, which holds only in-frame ones; the method was immunoSEQ multiplex PCR. The table includes 40,000 to 65,000 clones, roughly 88% detected once. Specimen: peripheral blood. These receptors all stem from an elderly man with acute or convalescent COVID-19. Each CDR3 is given with its conserved first and last residue. The order of the fields is V gene, clone size, D gene, J gene, CDR3 DNA, CDR3 protein. D genes are given only for firm matches. Size is omitted from some rows. Given values are once, few, many or a class for expanded clones.

V: TRBV7-2
size: once
D: NA
J: TRBJ1-5
DNA: TGTGCCAGCAGCTTAGAACCGGGTAGCAATCAGCCCCAGCATTTT
CDR3: CASSLEPGSNQPQHF

V: TRBV15
size: NA
D: NA
J: TRBJ2-7
DNA: TGTGCCACCAGCAGAGATCGGGGAGGAATTACCTACGAGCAGTACTTC
CDR3: CATSRDRGGITYEQYF

V: TRBV30
size: NA
D: TRBD1
J: TRBJ2-4
DNA: TGTGCCTGGAGCCCTCTGGGACAGGACTTCTCCAAAAACATTCAGTACTTC
CDR3: CAWSPLGQDFSKNIQYF

V: TRBV3-1/TRBV3-2
size: few
D: NA
J: TRBJ2-1
DNA: TGTGCCAGCAGCCAAAAAAGCCCGAATGAGCAGTTCTTC
CDR3: CASSQKSPNEQFF

V: TRBV30
size: NA
D: TRBD1
J: TRBJ1-1
DNA: TGTGCCGGGAGACAGGGGGCTCAGGTGGGCACTGAAGCTTTCTTT
CDR3: CAGRQGAQVGTEAFF

V: TRBV7-6
size: NA
D: NA
J: TRBJ2-2
DNA: TGTGCCAGCACCGCGGGGGCAGCGAACACCGGGGAGCTGTTTTTT
CDR3: CASTAGAANTGELFF

V: TRBV5-6
size: NA
D: NA
J: TRBJ1-6
DNA: TGTGCCAGCAGCCAAGAGGGGCAGGGGAATAATTCACCCCTCCACTTT
CDR3: CASSQEGQGNNSPLHF

V: TRBV7-2
size: few
D: TRBD2
J: TRBJ2-3
DNA: TGTGCCAGCAGCTCACTAGCGGGGTCACGGACAGATACGCAGTATTTT
CDR3: CASSSLAGSRTDTQYF

V: TRBV5-4
size: NA
D: NA
J: TRBJ1-3
DNA: TGTGCCAGCAGCCTTCGGGGGGGACCACCTCGTCTCACTGGAAACACCATATATTTT
CDR3: CASSLRGGPPRLTGNTIYF

V: TRBV7-2
size: NA
D: NA
J: TRBJ2-5
DNA: TGTGCCAGCAGCTTTGTGGGGCCAGAGACCCAGTACTTC
CDR3: CASSFVGPETQYF

V: TRBV3-1/TRBV3-2
size: once
D: TRBD1
J: TRBJ2-2
DNA: TGTGCCAGCAGCCCGCGACAGGGGTCCCACACCGGGGAGCTGTTTTTT
CDR3: CASSPRQGSHTGELFF

V: TRBV6-2/TRBV6-3
size: NA
D: TRBD1
J: TRBJ1-6
DNA: TGTGCCAGCAGCCGGGACAGTAATTCACCCCTCCACTTT
CDR3: CASSRDSNSPLHF

V: TRBV18
size: once
D: TRBD1
J: TRBJ2-2
DNA: TGTGCCAGCTCACCACGGGACAGCACCGGGGAGCTGTTTTTT
CDR3: CASSPRDSTGELFF

V: TRBV6-6
size: NA
D: NA
J: TRBJ1-1
DNA: TGTGCCAGCAGTTACGGACAGCTGAACACTGAAGCTTTCTTT
CDR3: CASSYGQLNTEAFF

V: TRBV29-1
size: NA
D: TRBD1
J: TRBJ1-1
DNA: TGCAGCGTTGACGGGCAGGGGGCAGCTTTCTTT
CDR3: CSVDGQGAAFF

V: TRBV5-1
size: NA
D: TRBD1
J: TRBJ2-7
DNA: TGCGCCAGCAGCTTGGACGGGACAGGGAAATACGAGCAGTACTTC
CDR3: CASSLDGTGKYEQYF

V: TRBV11-2
size: NA
D: TRBD1
J: TRBJ1-4
DNA: TGTGCCAGCAGCACTACAGGGACAGGGGGTGAAAAACTGTTTTTT
CDR3: CASSTTGTGGEKLFF

V: TRBV7-6
size: NA
D: TRBD1
J: TRBJ2-1
DNA: TGTGCCAGCAGCGCTAGGACAGGGGTCTACAATGAGCAGTTCTTC
CDR3: CASSARTGVYNEQFF

V: TRBV7-3
size: NA
D: TRBD1
J: TRBJ1-5
DNA: TGTGCCAGCAGCTTAACTTGGGGACAGGGGAAGAATCAGCCCCAGCATTTT
CDR3: CASSLTWGQGKNQPQHF

V: TRBV12-3/TRBV12-4
size: NA
D: NA
J: TRBJ2-5
DNA: TGTGCCAGCAGTTTTGTGGGGCATGGGACCCAGTACTTC
CDR3: CASSFVGHGTQYF

V: TRBV2
size: few
D: NA
J: TRBJ2-4
DNA: TGTGCCAGCAGTGAAAAGGAGGGGTTGAACATTCAGTACTTC
CDR3: CASSEKEGLNIQYF

V: TRBV27
size: NA
D: NA
J: TRBJ1-4
DNA: TGTGCCAGCAGAACTGCGACAGTCCCTAATGAAAAACTGTTTTTT
CDR3: CASRTATVPNEKLFF

V: TRBV6-6
size: once
D: NA
J: TRBJ1-1
DNA: TGTGCCAGCAGTAACGGCATGGAACAGCTTAACACTGAAGCTTTCTTT
CDR3: CASSNGMEQLNTEAFF

V: TRBV7-6
size: NA
D: TRBD1
J: TRBJ2-3
DNA: TGTGCCAGCAGCTCACAGGGGACATCCAACACGGATACGCAGTATTTT
CDR3: CASSSQGTSNTDTQYF

V: TRBV7-9
size: NA
D: NA
J: TRBJ1-6
DNA: TGTGCCAGCAGCTTAGATGGGGACACAACACCCCTCCACTTT
CDR3: CASSLDGDTTPLHF

V: TRBV30
size: NA
D: NA
J: TRBJ1-2
DNA: TGTGCCTGGAGTGTACTCCAAGACTATGGCTACACCTTC
CDR3: CAWSVLQDYGYTF

V: TRBV16
size: few
D: NA
J: TRBJ1-5
DNA: TGTGCCAGCAGCCAAAACACGGGGAAACAGCCCCAGCATTTT
CDR3: CASSQNTGKQPQHF

V: TRBV7-6
size: NA
D: NA
J: TRBJ2-3
DNA: TGTGCCAGCAGCACACCGGACGGAGGCCTACTCACAGATACGCAGTATTTT
CDR3: CASSTPDGGLLTDTQYF

V: TRBV7-3
size: once
D: NA
J: TRBJ2-1
DNA: TGTGCCAGCAGCTTAACCCCCTCGGGAAATGAGCAGTTCTTC
CDR3: CASSLTPSGNEQFF

V: TRBV6-5
size: many
D: NA
J: TRBJ1-1
DNA: TGTGCCAGCAGTCGTCTAGGACAGACAAACACTGAAGCTTTCTTT
CDR3: CASSRLGQTNTEAFF

V: TRBV7-8
size: NA
D: NA
J: TRBJ1-3
DNA: TGTGCCAGCAGTTCATTACCGGGGGGGGTCTCTGGAAACACCATATATTTT
CDR3: CASSSLPGGVSGNTIYF

V: TRBV30
size: once
D: TRBD1
J: TRBJ1-5
DNA: TGTGCCTGGAGTAAGATAGGGGACAGGATTAATCAGCCCCAGCATTTT
CDR3: CAWSKIGDRINQPQHF

V: TRBV5-5
size: NA
D: NA
J: TRBJ1-1
DNA: TGTGCCAGCAGCCAGGCTTTGAACACTGAAGCTTTCTTT
CDR3: CASSQALNTEAFF

V: TRBV7-9
size: NA
D: TRBD1
J: TRBJ1-1
DNA: TGTGCCAGCAGCTCAGGGACAGTATACACTGAAGCTTTCTTT
CDR3: CASSSGTVYTEAFF

V: TRBV2
size: NA
D: TRBD1
J: TRBJ2-2
DNA: TGTGCCAGCAGCCGGGACAGGGGGGCCGGGGAGCTGTTTTTT
CDR3: CASSRDRGAGELFF

V: TRBV2
size: NA
D: NA
J: TRBJ2-3
DNA: TGTGCCAGCAGATCTAGGGGTGGCGGCACAGATACGCAGTATTTT
CDR3: CASRSRGGGTDTQYF

V: TRBV7-9
size: NA
D: NA
J: TRBJ1-1
DNA: TGTGCCAGCTCCCTGGGGGTGGGAGGCACTGAAGCTTTCTTT
CDR3: CASSLGVGGTEAFF

V: TRBV2
size: NA
D: NA
J: TRBJ1-5
DNA: TGTGCCAGCAGTGGCGGGAATCAGCCCCAGCATTTT
CDR3: CASSGGNQPQHF

V: TRBV5-1
size: once
D: TRBD1
J: TRBJ1-3
DNA: TGCGCCAGCAGGATAGGGACAGGAGATGGAAACACCATATATTTT
CDR3: CASRIGTGDGNTIYF

V: TRBV4-2
size: few
D: TRBD1
J: TRBJ2-7
DNA: TGTGCCAGCAGCCGCCGACAGGGGAACTCCTACGAGCAGTACTTC
CDR3: CASSRRQGNSYEQYF

V: TRBV18
size: NA
D: NA
J: TRBJ1-3
DNA: TGTGCCAGCTCACCAGGGTTGGAGGGAAACACCATATATTTT
CDR3: CASSPGLEGNTIYF

V: TRBV30
size: few
D: NA
J: TRBJ1-1
DNA: TGTGCCTGGAAACCTGGAGGATTTCGGCCGGTGGACACTGAAGCTTTCTTT
CDR3: CAWKPGGFRPVDTEAFF

V: TRBV6-1
size: NA
D: TRBD1
J: TRBJ1-3
DNA: TGTGCCAGCAGTGAAGCGCTAACAGGGGGCATTGGAAACACCATATATTTT
CDR3: CASSEALTGGIGNTIYF

V: TRBV12-3/TRBV12-4
size: NA
D: NA
J: TRBJ1-5
DNA: TGTGCCAGCAGTTTTGAGGCTCAGCCCCAGCATTTT
CDR3: CASSFEAQPQHF

V: TRBV7-2
size: NA
D: TRBD1
J: TRBJ2-5
DNA: TGTGCCAGCAGCCCTCGACAGGGGTGGGCGACCCAGTACTTC
CDR3: CASSPRQGWATQYF

V: TRBV7-2
size: NA
D: NA
J: TRBJ2-6
DNA: TGTGCCAGCAGCTTGGGGAGCTCTGGGGCCAACGTCCTGACTTTC
CDR3: CASSLGSSGANVLTF

V: TRBV6-6
size: NA
D: TRBD1
J: TRBJ1-1
DNA: TGTGCCAGCAGTTTCACAGGGGACACTGAAGCTTTCTTT
CDR3: CASSFTGDTEAFF

V: TRBV5-1
size: NA
D: TRBD1
J: TRBJ2-7
DNA: TGCGCCAGCAGCTCTCGTGGGACAGGGGTGACCTACGAGCAGTACTTC
CDR3: CASSSRGTGVTYEQYF

V: TRBV7-9
size: NA
D: NA
J: TRBJ2-2
DNA: TGTGCCAGCAGTCCAGGCTGGGCCGGGGAGCTGTTTTTT
CDR3: CASSPGWAGELFF

V: TRBV6-4
size: NA
D: NA
J: TRBJ1-1
DNA: TGTGCCAGCAGCCCAGATCAGGGGAACACTGAAGCTTTCTTT
CDR3: CASSPDQGNTEAFF